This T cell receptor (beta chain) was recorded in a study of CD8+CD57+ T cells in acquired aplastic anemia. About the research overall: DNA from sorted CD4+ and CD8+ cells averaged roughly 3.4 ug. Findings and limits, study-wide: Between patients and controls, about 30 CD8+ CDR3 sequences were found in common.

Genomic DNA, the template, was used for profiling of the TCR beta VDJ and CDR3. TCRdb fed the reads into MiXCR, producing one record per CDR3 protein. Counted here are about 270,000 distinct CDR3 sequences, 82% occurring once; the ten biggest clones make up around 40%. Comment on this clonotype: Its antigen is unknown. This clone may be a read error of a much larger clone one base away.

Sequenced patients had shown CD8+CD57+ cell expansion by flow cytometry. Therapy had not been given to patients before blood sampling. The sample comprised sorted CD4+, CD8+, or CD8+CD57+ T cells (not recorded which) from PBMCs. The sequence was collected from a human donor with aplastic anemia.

The CDR3 nucleotides are TGTGCCAGCAGAAGAGCGAGCGAGCAAGAGACCCAGTACTTC. This sequence encodes CASRRASEQETQYF. This chain joins TRBV5-5 and TRBJ2-5; no reliable D call. Trimming left V 5 bases short and J 2 bases short, with 13 bases between. Germline V gene sequence: CDR1 SGHKS, CDR2 YYEKEE (reference sequence). The CDR3 is made up of 14 amino acids.